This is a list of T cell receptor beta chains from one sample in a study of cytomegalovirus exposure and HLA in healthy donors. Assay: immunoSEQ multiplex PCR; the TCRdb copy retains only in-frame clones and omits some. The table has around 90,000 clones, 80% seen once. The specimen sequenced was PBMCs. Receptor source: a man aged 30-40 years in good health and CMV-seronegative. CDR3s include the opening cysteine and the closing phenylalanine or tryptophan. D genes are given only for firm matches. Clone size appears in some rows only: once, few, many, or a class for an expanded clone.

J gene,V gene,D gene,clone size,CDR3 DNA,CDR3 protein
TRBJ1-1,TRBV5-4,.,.,TGTGCCAGCAGCTTGGAGGGAAGCAGGGTCTTCAAAGCTTTCTTT,CASSLEGSRVFKAFF
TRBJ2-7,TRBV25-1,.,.,TGTGCCAGCAGTGAATTCCCCTACAGAGACGAGCAGTACTTC,CASSEFPYRDEQYF
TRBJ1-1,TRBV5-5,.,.,TGTGCCAGCAGCTTGGCCTCAGGGGTTGGCACTGAAGCTTTCTTT,CASSLASGVGTEAFF
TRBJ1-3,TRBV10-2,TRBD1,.,TGCGCCAGCAGTGAGTGGCAGGGGGCGATTGGAAACACCATATATTTT,CASSEWQGAIGNTIYF
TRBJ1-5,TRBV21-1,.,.,TGTGCCAGCAGCCGGGGAGGACGGCATCAGCCCCAGCATTTT,CASSRGGRHQPQHF
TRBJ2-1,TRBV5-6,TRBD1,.,TGTGCCAGCAGCCCCAGGGTGGGCAGGGGGTACAATGAGCAGTTCTTC,CASSPRVGRGYNEQFF
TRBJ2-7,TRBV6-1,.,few,TGTGCCAGCAGTGGCGAGGCGGGGTCCTCCTACGAGCAGTACTTC,CASSGEAGSSYEQYF
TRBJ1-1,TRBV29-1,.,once,TGCAGCGTTAATAAGGCAGGGCGGAACACTGAAGCTTTCTTT,CSVNKAGRNTEAFF
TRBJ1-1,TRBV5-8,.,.,TGTGCCAGCAGCTTGGTGGGCAGCCTGAACACTGAAGCTTTCTTT,CASSLVGSLNTEAFF
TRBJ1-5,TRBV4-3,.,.,TGCGCCAGCAGCCAAGGGACAGAGAAACAGCCCCAGCATTTT,CASSQGTEKQPQHF
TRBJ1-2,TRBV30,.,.,TGTGCCTGGAGTGTCTCACAGGGAGACTATGGCTACACCTTC,CAWSVSQGDYGYTF
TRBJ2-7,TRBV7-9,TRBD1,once,TGTGCCAGCAGCCCTCAGGAGACAGGGTCCTACGAGCAGTACTTC,CASSPQETGSYEQYF
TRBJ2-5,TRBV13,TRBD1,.,TGTGCCAGCAGCTTAGCGTCTCGGACGGGACAGAAGAATCAAGAGACCCAGTACTTC,CASSLASRTGQKNQETQYF
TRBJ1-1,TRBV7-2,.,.,TGTGCCAGCAGCCCCAGGTGGGGGGTCGGGAACACTGAAGCTTTCTTT,CASSPRWGVGNTEAFF
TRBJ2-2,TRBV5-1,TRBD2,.,TGCGCCAGCAGCTTGATCGGGGGGACCGGGGAGCTGTTTTTT,CASSLIGGTGELFF